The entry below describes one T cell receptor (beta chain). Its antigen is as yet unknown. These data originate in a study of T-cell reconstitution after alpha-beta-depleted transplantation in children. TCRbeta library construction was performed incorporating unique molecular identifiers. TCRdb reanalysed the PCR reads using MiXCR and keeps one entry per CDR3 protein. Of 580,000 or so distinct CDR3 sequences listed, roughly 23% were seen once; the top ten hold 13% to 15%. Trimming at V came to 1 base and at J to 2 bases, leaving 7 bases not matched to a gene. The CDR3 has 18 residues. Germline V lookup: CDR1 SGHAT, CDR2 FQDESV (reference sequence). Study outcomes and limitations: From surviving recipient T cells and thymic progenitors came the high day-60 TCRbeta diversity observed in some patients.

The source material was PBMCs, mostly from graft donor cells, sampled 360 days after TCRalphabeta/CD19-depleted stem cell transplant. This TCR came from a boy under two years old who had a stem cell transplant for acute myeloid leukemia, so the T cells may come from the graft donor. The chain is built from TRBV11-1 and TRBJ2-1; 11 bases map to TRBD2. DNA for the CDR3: TGTGCCAGCAGCTTAGAAGGGACTAGCGGAAAGACCTACAATGAGCAGTTCTTC. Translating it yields CASSLEGTSGKTYNEQFF.